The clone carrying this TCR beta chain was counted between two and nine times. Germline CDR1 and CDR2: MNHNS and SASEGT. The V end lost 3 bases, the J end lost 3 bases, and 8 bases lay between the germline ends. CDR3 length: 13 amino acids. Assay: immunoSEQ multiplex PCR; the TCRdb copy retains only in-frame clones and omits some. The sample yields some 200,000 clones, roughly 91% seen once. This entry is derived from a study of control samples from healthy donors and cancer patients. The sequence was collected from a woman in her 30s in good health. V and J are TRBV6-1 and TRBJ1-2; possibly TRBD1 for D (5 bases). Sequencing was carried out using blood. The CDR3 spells CASSESGYYGYTF. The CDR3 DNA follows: TGTGCCAGCAGTGAGTCAGGGTACTATGGCTACACCTTC.